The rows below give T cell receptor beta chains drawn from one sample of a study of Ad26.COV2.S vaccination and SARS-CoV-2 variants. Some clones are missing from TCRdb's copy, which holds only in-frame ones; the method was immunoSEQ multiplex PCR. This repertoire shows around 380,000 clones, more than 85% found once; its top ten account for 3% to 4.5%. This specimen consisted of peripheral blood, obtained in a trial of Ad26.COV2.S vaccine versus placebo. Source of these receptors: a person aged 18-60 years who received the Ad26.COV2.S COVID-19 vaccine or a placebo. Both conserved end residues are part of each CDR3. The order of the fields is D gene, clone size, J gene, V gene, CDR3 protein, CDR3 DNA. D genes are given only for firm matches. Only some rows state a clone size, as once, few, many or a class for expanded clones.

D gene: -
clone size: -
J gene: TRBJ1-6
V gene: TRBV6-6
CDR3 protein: CASSDWGGRNSPLHF
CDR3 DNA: TGTGCCAGCAGCGATTGGGGGGGACGGAATTCACCCCTCCACTTT

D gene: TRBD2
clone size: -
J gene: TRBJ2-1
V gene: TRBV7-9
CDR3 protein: CASSLPEGRGETEQFF
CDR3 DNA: TGTGCCAGCAGCTTACCTGAAGGACGGGGGGAGACTGAGCAGTTCTTC

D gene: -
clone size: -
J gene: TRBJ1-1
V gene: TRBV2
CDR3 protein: CASSGGRGGGTEAFF
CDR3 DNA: TGTGCCAGCAGTGGGGGTAGGGGGGGCGGCACTGAAGCTTTCTTT

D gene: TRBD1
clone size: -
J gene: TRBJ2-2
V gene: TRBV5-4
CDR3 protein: CASSEDRDVLWTGELFF
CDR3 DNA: TGTGCCAGCAGCGAGGACAGGGATGTGCTATGGACCGGGGAGCTGTTTTTT

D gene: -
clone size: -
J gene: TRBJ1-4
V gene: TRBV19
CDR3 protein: CASRASGLEREKLFF
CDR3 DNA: TGTGCCAGTAGGGCCTCAGGGCTAGAGAGAGAAAAACTGTTTTTT

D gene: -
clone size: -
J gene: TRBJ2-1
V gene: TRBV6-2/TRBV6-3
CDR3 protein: CASSYVGPYNEQFF
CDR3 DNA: TGTGCCAGCAGTTATGTAGGACCCTACAATGAGCAGTTCTTC

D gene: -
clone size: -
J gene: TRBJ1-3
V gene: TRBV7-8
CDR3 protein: CASSLGRGPGNTIYF
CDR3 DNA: TGTGCCAGCAGCTTAGGGCGGGGCCCTGGAAACACCATATATTTT

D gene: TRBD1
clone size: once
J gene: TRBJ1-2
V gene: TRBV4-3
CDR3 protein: CASSHATGTGVSWYGYTF
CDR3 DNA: TGCGCCAGCAGCCACGCGACCGGGACAGGGGTATCGTGGTATGGCTACACCTTC

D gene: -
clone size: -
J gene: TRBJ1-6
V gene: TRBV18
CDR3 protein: CASSQGGSYNSPLHF
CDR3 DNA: TGTGCCAGCTCACAGGGGGGCTCCTATAATTCACCCCTCCACTTT

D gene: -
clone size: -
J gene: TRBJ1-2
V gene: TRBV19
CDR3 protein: CASSIGQGWNYGYTF
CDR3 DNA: TGTGCCAGTAGTATCGGGCAGGGGTGGAACTATGGCTACACCTTC

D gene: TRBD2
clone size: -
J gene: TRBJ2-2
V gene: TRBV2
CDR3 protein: CASRERTSGGASTGELFF
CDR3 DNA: TGTGCCAGCAGGGAGAGGACTAGCGGGGGGGCTTCGACCGGGGAGCTGTTTTTT

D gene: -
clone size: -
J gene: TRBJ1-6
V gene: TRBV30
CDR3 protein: CAWSSGRTNSPLHF
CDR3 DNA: TGTGCCTGGAGTAGCGGCAGGACTAATTCACCCCTCCACTTT

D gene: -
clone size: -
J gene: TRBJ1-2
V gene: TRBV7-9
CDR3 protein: CASSLVPYGYTF
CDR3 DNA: TGTGCCAGCAGCTTGGTACCCTATGGCTACACCTTC

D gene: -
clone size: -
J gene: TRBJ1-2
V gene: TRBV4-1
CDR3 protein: CASSQPTTSRRYGYTF
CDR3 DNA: TGCGCCAGCAGCCAACCGACGACCTCCCGGCGGTATGGCTACACCTTC

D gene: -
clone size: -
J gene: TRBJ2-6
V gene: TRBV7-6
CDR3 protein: CASSFTGANVLTF
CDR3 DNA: TGTGCCAGCAGCTTCACTGGGGCCAACGTCCTGACTTTC

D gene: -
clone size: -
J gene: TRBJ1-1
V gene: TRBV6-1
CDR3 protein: CASSEYLLNPRDTEAFF
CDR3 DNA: TGTGCCAGCAGTGAGTATCTACTAAACCCGAGGGACACTGAAGCTTTCTTT

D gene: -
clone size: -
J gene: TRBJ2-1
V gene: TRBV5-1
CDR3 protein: CASSTGVYNEQFF
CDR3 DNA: TGCGCCAGCAGCACGGGGGTCTACAATGAGCAGTTCTTC

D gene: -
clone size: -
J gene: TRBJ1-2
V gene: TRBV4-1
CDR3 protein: CASSQEVPAGLNYGYTF
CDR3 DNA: TGCGCCAGCAGCCAAGAGGTGCCAGCAGGGCTCAACTATGGCTACACCTTC

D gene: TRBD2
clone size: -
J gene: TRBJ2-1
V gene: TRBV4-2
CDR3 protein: CASSQDWASGGNEQFF
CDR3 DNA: TGTGCCAGCAGCCAAGATTGGGCTAGCGGGGGCAATGAGCAGTTCTTC

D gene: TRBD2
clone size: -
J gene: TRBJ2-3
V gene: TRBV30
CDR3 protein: CAWSEAGGGTDTQYF
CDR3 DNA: TGTGCCTGGAGCGAAGCTGGGGGGGGCACAGATACGCAGTATTTT

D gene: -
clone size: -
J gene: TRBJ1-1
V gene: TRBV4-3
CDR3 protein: CASSQAYLQGNTEAFF
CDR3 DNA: TGCGCCAGCAGCCAGGCCTATCTCCAGGGGAACACTGAAGCTTTCTTT

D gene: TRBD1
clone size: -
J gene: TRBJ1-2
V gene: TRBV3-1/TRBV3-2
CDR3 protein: CASRALQGAGGYTF
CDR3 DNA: TGTGCCAGCAGAGCTTTACAGGGGGCTGGTGGCTACACCTTC

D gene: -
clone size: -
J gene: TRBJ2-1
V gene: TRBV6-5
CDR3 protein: CASRQGGGDEQFF
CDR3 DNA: TGTGCCAGCAGACAGGGAGGGGGGGATGAGCAGTTCTTC

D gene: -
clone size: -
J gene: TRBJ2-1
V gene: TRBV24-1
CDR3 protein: CATSDFGGWEQFF
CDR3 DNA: TGTGCCACCAGTGATTTTGGGGGGTGGGAGCAGTTCTTC

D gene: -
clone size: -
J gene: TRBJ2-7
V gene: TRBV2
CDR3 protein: CASRDTSYEQYF
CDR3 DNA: TGTGCCAGCAGGGATACCTCCTACGAGCAGTACTTC

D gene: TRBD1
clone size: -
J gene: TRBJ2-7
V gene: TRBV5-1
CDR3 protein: CASSSTGDSYEQYF
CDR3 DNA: TGCGCCAGCAGCTCGACAGGGGACTCCTACGAGCAGTACTTC

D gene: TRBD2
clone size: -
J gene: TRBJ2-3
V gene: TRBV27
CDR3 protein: CASSTRTGGATDTQYF
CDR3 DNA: TGTGCCAGCAGTACCCGGACCGGGGGGGCCACAGATACGCAGTATTTT

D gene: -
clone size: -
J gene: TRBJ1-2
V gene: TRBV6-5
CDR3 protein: CASRIGLPYGYTF
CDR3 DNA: TGTGCCAGCAGGATAGGGCTCCCCTATGGCTACACCTTC

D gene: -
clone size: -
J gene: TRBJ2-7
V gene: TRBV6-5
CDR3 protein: CASSYDRDGAYEQYF
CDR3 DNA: TGTGCCAGCAGTTACGACCGGGACGGAGCCTACGAGCAGTACTTC

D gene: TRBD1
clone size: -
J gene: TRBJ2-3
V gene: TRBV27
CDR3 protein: CASSPRQGASTDTQYF
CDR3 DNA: TGTGCCAGCAGTCCCCGACAGGGGGCGAGCACAGATACGCAGTATTTT

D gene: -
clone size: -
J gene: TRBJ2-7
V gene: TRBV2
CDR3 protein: CASSDGGFYYEQYF
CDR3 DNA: TGTGCCAGCAGTGACGGAGGATTTTACTACGAGCAGTACTTC

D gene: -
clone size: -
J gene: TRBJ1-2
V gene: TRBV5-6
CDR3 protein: CASSLLAYGYTF
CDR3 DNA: TGTGCCAGCAGCTTGTTAGCGTATGGCTACACCTTC

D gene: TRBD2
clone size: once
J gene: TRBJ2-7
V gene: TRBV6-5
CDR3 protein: CASSIGTSGGEQYF
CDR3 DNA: TGTGCCAGCAGTATCGGGACTAGCGGGGGCGAGCAGTACTTC

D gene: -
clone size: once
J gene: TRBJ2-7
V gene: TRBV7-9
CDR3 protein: CASSLRGFSYEQYF
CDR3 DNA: TGTGCCAGCAGCTTACGGGGGTTCTCCTACGAGCAGTACTTC

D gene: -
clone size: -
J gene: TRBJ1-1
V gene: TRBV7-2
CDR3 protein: CASSSDTNTEAFF
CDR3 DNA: TGTGCCAGCAGCTCCGATACGAACACTGAAGCTTTCTTT

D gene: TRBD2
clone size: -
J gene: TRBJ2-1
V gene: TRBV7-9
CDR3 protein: CASSSTGGANEQFF
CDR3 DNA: TGTGCCAGCAGCTCAACCGGGGGGGCTAATGAGCAGTTCTTC

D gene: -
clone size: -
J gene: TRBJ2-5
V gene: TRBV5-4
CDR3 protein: CASSLTQETQYF
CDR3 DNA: TGTGCCAGCAGCTTGACCCAAGAGACCCAGTACTTC